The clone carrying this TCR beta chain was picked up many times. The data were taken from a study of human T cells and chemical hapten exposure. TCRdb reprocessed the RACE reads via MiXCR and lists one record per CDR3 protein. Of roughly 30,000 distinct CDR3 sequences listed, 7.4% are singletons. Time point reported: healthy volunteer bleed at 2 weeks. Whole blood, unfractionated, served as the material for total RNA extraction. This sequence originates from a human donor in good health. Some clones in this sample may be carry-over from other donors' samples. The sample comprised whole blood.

The chain's CDR3 is CASWGGGRDTEAFF. The CDR3 DNA follows: TGTGCCAGCTGGGGCGGGGGCAGGGACACTGAAGCTTTCTTT. This chain links TRBV27 with TRBJ1-1, with a possible D match to TRBD1 (6 bases). Germline CDR1 and CDR2: MNHEY and SMNVEV (reference sequence). This CDR3 is 14 amino acids long. V lost 8 bases to trimming and J lost 3 bases, with 16 bases between them.